Detailed here is one TCR beta chain. In Cohort 3, a recovered donor had either two negative PCRs, clearance, or symptom resolution. Clones were sequenced by immunoSEQ multiplex PCR, and TCRdb holds only the in-frame ones, with some missing. Among 150,000 or so clones listed, more than 75% were seen once. This specimen comes from a study of blood T cell repertoires in COVID-19. Study-level background: Acute and convalescent COVID-19 samples came from the United States, Italy and Spain.

This CDR3 has 15 residues. The trim removed 4 bases at V and 3 bases at J, leaving 9 bases unmatched. From germline, CDR1 is SGHRS and CDR2 YFSETQ. The sequence came from a woman aged 50 to 60 who had recovered from COVID-19. The sequenced sample was PBMCs or T cells enriched from blood (not recorded which). The V call is TRBV5-1, the J call TRBJ1-1; 7 bases are shared with TRBD1. CDR3 residues: CASSRQGGVDTEAFF. CDR3 DNA sequence: TGCGCCAGCAGCAGACAGGGCGGTGTGGACACTGAAGCTTTCTTT.